This TCR beta chain was recovered during a study of blood T cell repertoires in COVID-19. Study-wide background: In each case, the material was cDNA or gDNA derived from T cells, B-cell-depleted T cells, or PBMCs.

Donors were grouped by their self-reported clinical history. The V and J ends lost 1 base and 4 bases respectively, with 10 bases between them. CDR1 is SGHDN and CDR2 is FVKESK in the germline V gene. CDR3 length: 14 residues. The data were produced by immunoSEQ multiplex PCR, yet TCRdb's version contains in-frame clones alone and is incomplete. The sample has 230,000 or so clones; approximately 88% are singletons. This clonotype originated in a woman aged 40 to 50 with acute COVID-19. Sequenced: PBMCs or T cells enriched from blood (not recorded which). V usage is TRBV14 and J usage is TRBJ1-2; D is unresolved. As DNA, the CDR3 is TGTGCCAGCAGCCAAGTTGTGGGAGGCTATGGCTACACCTTC. Protein product: CASSQVVGGYGYTF.